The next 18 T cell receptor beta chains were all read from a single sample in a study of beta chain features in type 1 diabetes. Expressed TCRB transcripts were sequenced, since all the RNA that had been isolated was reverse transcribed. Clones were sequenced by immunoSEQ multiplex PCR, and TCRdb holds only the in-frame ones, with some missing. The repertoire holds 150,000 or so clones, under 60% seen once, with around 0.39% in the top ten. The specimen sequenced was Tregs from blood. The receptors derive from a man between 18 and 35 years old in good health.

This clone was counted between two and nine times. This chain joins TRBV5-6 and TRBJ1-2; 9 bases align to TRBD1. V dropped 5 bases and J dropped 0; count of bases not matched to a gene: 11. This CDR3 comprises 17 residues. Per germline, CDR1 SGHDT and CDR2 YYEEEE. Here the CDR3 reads CASREGQGFSSNYGYTF. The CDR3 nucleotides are TGTGCCAGCAGGGAGGGACAGGGATTCTCTTCTAACTATGGCTACACCTTC.

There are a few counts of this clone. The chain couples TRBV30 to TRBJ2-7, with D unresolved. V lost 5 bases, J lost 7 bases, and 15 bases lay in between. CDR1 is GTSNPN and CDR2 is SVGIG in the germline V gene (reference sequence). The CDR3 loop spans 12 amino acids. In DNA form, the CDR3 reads TGTGCCTGGGCCGCACAAAATTGGGAGCAGTACTTC. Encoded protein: CAWAAQNWEQYF.

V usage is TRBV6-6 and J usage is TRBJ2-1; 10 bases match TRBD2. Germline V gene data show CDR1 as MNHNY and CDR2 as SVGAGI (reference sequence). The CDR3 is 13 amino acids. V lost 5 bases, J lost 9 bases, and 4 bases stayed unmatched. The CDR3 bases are TGTGCCAGCAGTCCCGGGACTAGCGCTGAGCAGTTCTTC. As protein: CASSPGTSAEQFF.

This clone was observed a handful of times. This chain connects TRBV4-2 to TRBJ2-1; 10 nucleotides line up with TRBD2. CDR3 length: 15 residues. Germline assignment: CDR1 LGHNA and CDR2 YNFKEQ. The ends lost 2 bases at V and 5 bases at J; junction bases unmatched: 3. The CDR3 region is CASSQLAGANNEQFF. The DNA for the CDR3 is TGTGCCAGCAGCCAACTAGCGGGGGCCAACAATGAGCAGTTCTTC.

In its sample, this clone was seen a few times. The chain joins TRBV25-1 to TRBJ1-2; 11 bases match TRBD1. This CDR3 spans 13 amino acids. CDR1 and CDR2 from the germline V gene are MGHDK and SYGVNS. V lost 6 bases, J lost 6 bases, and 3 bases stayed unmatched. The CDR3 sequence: CASSGQGAHGYTF. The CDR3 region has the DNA TGTGCCAGCAGCGGACAGGGGGCGCATGGCTACACCTTC.

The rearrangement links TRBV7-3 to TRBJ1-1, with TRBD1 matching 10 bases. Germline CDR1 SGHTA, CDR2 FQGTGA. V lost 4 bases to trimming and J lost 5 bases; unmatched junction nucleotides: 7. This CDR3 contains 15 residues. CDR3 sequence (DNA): TGTGCCAGCAGCTCCGGGGACAGGGGTGGGACTGAAGCTTTCTTT. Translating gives CASSSGDRGGTEAFF.

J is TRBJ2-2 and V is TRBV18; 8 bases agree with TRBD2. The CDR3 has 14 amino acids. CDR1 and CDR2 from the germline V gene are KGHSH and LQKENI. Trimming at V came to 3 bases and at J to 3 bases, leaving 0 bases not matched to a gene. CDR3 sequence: CASSPGLDTGELFF. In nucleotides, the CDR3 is TGTGCCAGCTCACCGGGACTAGACACCGGGGAGCTGTTTTTT.

The CDR3 loop reads CASNKGASSYNEQFF. Written as DNA, the CDR3 is TGTGCCAGCAACAAGGGGGCTAGCTCCTACAATGAGCAGTTCTTC. The chain employs TRBV9 and TRBJ2-1; 7 bases fit TRBD1. Germline lookup yields CDR1 SGDLS and CDR2 YYNGEE. The CDR3 length is 15 residues. The V segment lost 6 bases and the J segment 0 bases; nucleotides outside the gene matches: 6.

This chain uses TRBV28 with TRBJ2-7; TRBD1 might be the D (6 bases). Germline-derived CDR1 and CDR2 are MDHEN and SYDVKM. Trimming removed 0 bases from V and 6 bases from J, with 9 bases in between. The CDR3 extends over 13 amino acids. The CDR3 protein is CASSLWGAREQYF. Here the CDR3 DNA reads TGTGCCAGCAGTTTATGGGGGGCCCGCGAGCAGTACTTC.

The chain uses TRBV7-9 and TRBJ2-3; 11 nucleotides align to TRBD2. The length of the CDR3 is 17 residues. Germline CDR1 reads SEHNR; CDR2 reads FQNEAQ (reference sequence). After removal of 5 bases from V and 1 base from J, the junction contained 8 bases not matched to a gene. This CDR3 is CASSPITTSGGTDTQYF. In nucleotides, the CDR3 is TGTGCCAGCAGCCCGATTACGACTAGCGGGGGCACAGATACGCAGTATTTT.

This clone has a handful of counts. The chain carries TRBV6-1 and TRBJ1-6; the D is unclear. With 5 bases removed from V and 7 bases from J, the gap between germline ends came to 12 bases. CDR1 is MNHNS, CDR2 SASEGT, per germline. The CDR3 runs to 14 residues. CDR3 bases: TGTGCCAGCAGTTTCACAGTCGCGAATTCACCCCTCCACTTT. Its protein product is CASSFTVANSPLHF.

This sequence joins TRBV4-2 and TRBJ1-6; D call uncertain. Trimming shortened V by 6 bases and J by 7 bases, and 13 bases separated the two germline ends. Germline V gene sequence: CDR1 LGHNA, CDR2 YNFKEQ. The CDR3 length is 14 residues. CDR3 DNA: TGTGCCAGCAGGGGGAGGCCGGACAATTCACCCCTCCACTTT. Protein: CASRGRPDNSPLHF.

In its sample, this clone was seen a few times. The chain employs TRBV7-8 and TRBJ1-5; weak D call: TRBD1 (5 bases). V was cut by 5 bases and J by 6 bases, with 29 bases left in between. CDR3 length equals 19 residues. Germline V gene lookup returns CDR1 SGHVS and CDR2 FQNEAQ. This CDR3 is CASSPRGKAATLSRQPQHF. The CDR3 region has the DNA TGTGCCAGCAGCCCTAGGGGAAAGGCAGCCACCCTAAGCCGTCAGCCCCAGCATTTT.

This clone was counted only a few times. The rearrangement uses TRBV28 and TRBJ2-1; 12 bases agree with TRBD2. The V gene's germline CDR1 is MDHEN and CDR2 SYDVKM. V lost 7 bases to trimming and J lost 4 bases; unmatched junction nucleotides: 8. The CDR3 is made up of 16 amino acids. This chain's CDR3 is CASTPFLAGGYNEQFF. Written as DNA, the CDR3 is TGTGCCAGCACCCCTTTTCTAGCGGGAGGGTACAATGAGCAGTTCTTC.

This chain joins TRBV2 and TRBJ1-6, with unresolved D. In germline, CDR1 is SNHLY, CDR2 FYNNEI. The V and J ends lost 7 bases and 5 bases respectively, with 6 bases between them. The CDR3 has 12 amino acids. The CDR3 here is CASTTDNSPLHF. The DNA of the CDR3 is TGTGCCAGCACTACAGATAATTCACCCCTCCACTTT.

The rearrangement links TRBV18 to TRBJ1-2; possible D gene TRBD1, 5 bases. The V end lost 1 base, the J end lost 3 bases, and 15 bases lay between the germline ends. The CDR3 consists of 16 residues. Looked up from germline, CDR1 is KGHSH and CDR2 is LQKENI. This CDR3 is CASSPRDYRTYYGYTF. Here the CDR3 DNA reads TGTGCCAGCTCACCACGGGACTACAGGACCTACTATGGCTACACCTTC.

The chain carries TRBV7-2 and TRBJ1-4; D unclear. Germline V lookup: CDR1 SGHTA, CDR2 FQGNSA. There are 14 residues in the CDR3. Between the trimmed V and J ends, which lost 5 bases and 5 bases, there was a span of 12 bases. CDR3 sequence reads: CASSLYFPNEKLFF. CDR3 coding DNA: TGTGCCAGCAGCCTTTACTTTCCGAATGAAAAACTGTTTTTT.

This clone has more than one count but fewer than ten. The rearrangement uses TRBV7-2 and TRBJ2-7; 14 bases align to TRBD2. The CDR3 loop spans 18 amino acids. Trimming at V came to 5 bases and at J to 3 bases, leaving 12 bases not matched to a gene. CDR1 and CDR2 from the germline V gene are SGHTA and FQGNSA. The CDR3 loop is CASSPRLAGGPGNYEQYF. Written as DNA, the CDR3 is TGTGCCAGCAGCCCGCGACTAGCGGGAGGGCCAGGGAACTACGAGCAGTACTTC.